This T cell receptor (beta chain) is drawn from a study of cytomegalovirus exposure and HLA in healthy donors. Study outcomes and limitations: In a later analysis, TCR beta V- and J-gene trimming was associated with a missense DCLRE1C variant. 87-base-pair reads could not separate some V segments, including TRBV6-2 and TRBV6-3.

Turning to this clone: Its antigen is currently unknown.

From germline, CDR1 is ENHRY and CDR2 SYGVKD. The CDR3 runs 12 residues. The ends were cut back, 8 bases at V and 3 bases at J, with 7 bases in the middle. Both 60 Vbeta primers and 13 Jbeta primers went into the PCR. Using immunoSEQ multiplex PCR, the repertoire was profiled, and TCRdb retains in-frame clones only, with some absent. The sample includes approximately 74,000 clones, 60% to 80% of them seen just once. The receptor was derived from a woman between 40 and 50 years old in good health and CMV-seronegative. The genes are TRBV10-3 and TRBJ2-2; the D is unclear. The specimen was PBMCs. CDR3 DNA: TGTGCCATCCCTCGGGACACCGGGGAGCTGTTTTTT. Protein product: CAIPRDTGELFF.